These T cell receptor beta chains were read from a single sample in a study of blood T cell repertoires in COVID-19. Clones were read by immunoSEQ multiplex PCR, and TCRdb kept only the in-frame ones, dropping some. The sample has 120,000 or so clones, almost 70% seen once; the top ten hold approximately 2.1%. The material sequenced was peripheral blood. These receptor sequences come from a woman in her seventies with acute or convalescent COVID-19. Each CDR3 is given with its conserved first and last residue. The D gene is left open where the match is weak. Clone size appears in some rows only: once, few, many, or a class for an expanded clone.

abundance: NA; d_gene: TRBD1; v_gene: TRBV5-4; j_gene: TRBJ2-7; CDR3aa: CASSPTGTGAYEQYF; CDR3nt: TGTGCCAGCAGCCCTACCGGGACAGGGGCCTACGAGCAGTACTTC
abundance: NA; d_gene: NA; v_gene: TRBV7-2; j_gene: TRBJ2-1; CDR3aa: CASSFFSSAINEQFF; CDR3nt: TGTGCCAGCAGCTTTTTTAGCTCGGCAATTAATGAGCAGTTCTTC
abundance: NA; d_gene: NA; v_gene: TRBV2; j_gene: TRBJ1-1; CDR3aa: CASSDLITGTEAFF; CDR3nt: TGTGCCAGCAGTGACCTTATTACAGGCACTGAAGCTTTCTTT
abundance: NA; d_gene: TRBD1; v_gene: TRBV6-2/TRBV6-3; j_gene: TRBJ1-1; CDR3aa: CASSFAQGAENTEAFF; CDR3nt: TGTGCCAGCAGTTTCGCCCAGGGGGCGGAGAACACTGAAGCTTTCTTT
abundance: NA; d_gene: TRBD1; v_gene: TRBV3-1/TRBV3-2; j_gene: TRBJ2-3; CDR3aa: CASSLDRGLSTDTQYF; CDR3nt: TGTGCCAGCAGCCTGGACAGGGGGCTTAGCACAGATACGCAGTATTTT
abundance: once; d_gene: NA; v_gene: TRBV6-6; j_gene: TRBJ1-1; CDR3aa: CASSYSVAFF; CDR3nt: TGTGCCAGCAGTTATTCGGTCGCTTTCTTT
abundance: once; d_gene: NA; v_gene: TRBV9; j_gene: TRBJ2-7; CDR3aa: CASSPGVGLYEQYF; CDR3nt: TGTGCCAGCAGCCCAGGGGTAGGACTCTACGAGCAGTACTTC
abundance: NA; d_gene: TRBD1; v_gene: TRBV7-2; j_gene: TRBJ2-3; CDR3aa: CASSRDRGTDTQYF; CDR3nt: TGTGCCAGCAGCCGGGACAGAGGCACAGATACGCAGTATTTT
abundance: once; d_gene: TRBD1; v_gene: TRBV7-2; j_gene: TRBJ1-1; CDR3aa: CASSPWTGGATTEAFF; CDR3nt: TGTGCCAGCAGCCCCTGGACAGGGGGCGCTACCACTGAAGCTTTCTTT
abundance: once; d_gene: TRBD2; v_gene: TRBV28; j_gene: TRBJ2-7; CDR3aa: CASSLDPSGRVF; CDR3nt: TGTGCCAGCAGTTTAGATCCTAGCGGGAGGGTCTTC
abundance: NA; d_gene: NA; v_gene: TRBV9; j_gene: TRBJ1-2; CDR3aa: CASSSLNVNYGYTF; CDR3nt: TGTGCCAGCAGCTCCCTAAACGTCAACTATGGCTACACCTTC
abundance: NA; d_gene: TRBD1; v_gene: TRBV25-1; j_gene: TRBJ2-5; CDR3aa: CASSEGQGAGGETQYF; CDR3nt: TGTGCCAGCAGTGAGGGACAGGGGGCAGGTGGGGAGACCCAGTACTTC
abundance: NA; d_gene: TRBD2; v_gene: TRBV19; j_gene: TRBJ2-2; CDR3aa: CASSIVAGVTGELFF; CDR3nt: TGTGCCAGTAGTATAGTGGCGGGAGTTACCGGGGAGCTGTTTTTT
abundance: NA; d_gene: TRBD1; v_gene: TRBV25-1; j_gene: TRBJ1-2; CDR3aa: CASRKPGQGAPGYGYTF; CDR3nt: TGTGCCAGCAGAAAGCCGGGACAGGGGGCGCCGGGGTATGGCTACACCTTC
abundance: NA; d_gene: NA; v_gene: TRBV15; j_gene: TRBJ1-6; CDR3aa: CATSRDQALNSPLHF; CDR3nt: TGTGCCACCAGCAGAGATCAGGCTTTGAATTCACCCCTCCACTTT
abundance: once; d_gene: NA; v_gene: TRBV7-9; j_gene: TRBJ2-1; CDR3aa: CASSRSVGDEQFF; CDR3nt: TGTGCCAGCAGTAGATCCGTAGGGGATGAGCAGTTCTTC
abundance: once; d_gene: TRBD2; v_gene: TRBV7-2; j_gene: TRBJ2-3; CDR3aa: CASSLVFSGGGDTQYF; CDR3nt: TGTGCCAGCAGCTTAGTCTTTAGCGGGGGGGGAGATACGCAGTATTTT
abundance: few; d_gene: NA; v_gene: TRBV7-9; j_gene: TRBJ1-2; CDR3aa: CASSRGRGPTNYGYTF; CDR3nt: TGTGCCAGCAGTCGCGGGCGGGGCCCTACTAACTATGGCTACACCTTC
abundance: few; d_gene: NA; v_gene: TRBV7-9; j_gene: TRBJ2-1; CDR3aa: CASSLAGQYNEQFF; CDR3nt: TGTGCCAGCAGCTTAGCCGGACAGTACAATGAGCAGTTCTTC
abundance: NA; d_gene: TRBD1; v_gene: TRBV28; j_gene: TRBJ1-5; CDR3aa: CASSKDRVRAQPQHF; CDR3nt: TGTGCCAGCAGTAAGGACAGGGTACGGGCTCAGCCCCAGCATTTT
abundance: NA; d_gene: NA; v_gene: TRBV9; j_gene: TRBJ1-2; CDR3aa: CASSAGHFNYGYTF; CDR3nt: TGTGCCAGCAGCGCCGGACACTTTAACTATGGCTACACCTTC
abundance: NA; d_gene: TRBD2; v_gene: TRBV6-5; j_gene: TRBJ2-1; CDR3aa: CASSPGLGVSEQFF; CDR3nt: TGTGCCAGCAGCCCGGGACTAGGCGTTTCTGAGCAGTTCTTC
abundance: NA; d_gene: TRBD1; v_gene: TRBV6-5; j_gene: TRBJ2-7; CDR3aa: CASRTGGAWGYEQYF; CDR3nt: TGTGCCAGCAGGACAGGGGGCGCTTGGGGCTACGAGCAGTACTTC
abundance: NA; d_gene: NA; v_gene: TRBV6-5; j_gene: TRBJ1-6; CDR3aa: CASREGSSYNSPLHF; CDR3nt: TGTGCCAGCAGGGAGGGGAGCTCCTATAATTCACCCCTCCACTTT
abundance: NA; d_gene: TRBD1; v_gene: TRBV19; j_gene: TRBJ2-7; CDR3aa: CASSVGTGGTYEQYF; CDR3nt: TGTGCCAGTAGTGTCGGGACAGGGGGAACCTACGAGCAGTACTTC
abundance: NA; d_gene: TRBD2; v_gene: TRBV30; j_gene: TRBJ2-7; CDR3aa: CAWSRGSSGRAGVLLNEQYF; CDR3nt: TGTGCCTGGAGTCGAGGGTCTAGCGGGAGGGCCGGTGTACTATTGAACGAGCAGTACTTC
abundance: NA; d_gene: NA; v_gene: TRBV5-6; j_gene: TRBJ1-5; CDR3aa: CASPLGGDQPQHF; CDR3nt: TGTGCCAGCCCTTTGGGCGGGGACCAGCCCCAGCATTTT
abundance: few; d_gene: TRBD1; v_gene: TRBV2; j_gene: TRBJ1-2; CDR3aa: CASSGDSRNYGYTF; CDR3nt: TGTGCCAGCAGCGGGGACAGCCGAAACTATGGCTACACCTTC
abundance: NA; d_gene: NA; v_gene: TRBV20-1; j_gene: TRBJ2-5; CDR3aa: CSASISQETQYF; CDR3nt: TGCAGTGCTAGTATTAGTCAAGAGACCCAGTACTTC
abundance: once; d_gene: NA; v_gene: TRBV27; j_gene: TRBJ1-2; CDR3aa: CASSPSGYYGYTF; CDR3nt: TGTGCCAGCAGCCCATCAGGGTACTATGGCTACACCTTC
abundance: few; d_gene: NA; v_gene: TRBV4-1; j_gene: TRBJ2-5; CDR3aa: CASSLQLDYGQTQYF; CDR3nt: TGCGCCAGCAGCCTTCAACTGGACTACGGCCAGACCCAGTACTTC
abundance: NA; d_gene: TRBD2; v_gene: TRBV28; j_gene: TRBJ2-1; CDR3aa: CASSFPASGLSYNEQFF; CDR3nt: TGTGCCAGCAGTTTCCCCGCTAGCGGGTTATCCTACAATGAGCAGTTCTTC
abundance: NA; d_gene: NA; v_gene: TRBV7-9; j_gene: TRBJ1-3; CDR3aa: CASSLDGHSGNTIYF; CDR3nt: TGTGCCAGCAGCTTAGATGGACACTCTGGAAACACCATATATTTT
abundance: once; d_gene: NA; v_gene: TRBV7-2; j_gene: TRBJ1-1; CDR3aa: CASSLGRGNTEAFF; CDR3nt: TGTGCCAGCAGCTTGGGCAGGGGGAACACTGAAGCTTTCTTT
abundance: many; d_gene: NA; v_gene: TRBV6-1; j_gene: TRBJ2-1; CDR3aa: CASSEETGVDEQFF; CDR3nt: TGTGCCAGCAGTGAGGAGACGGGGGTCGATGAGCAGTTCTTC
abundance: NA; d_gene: TRBD1; v_gene: TRBV5-1; j_gene: TRBJ1-1; CDR3aa: CASSQGENTEAFF; CDR3nt: TGCGCCAGCAGCCAGGGGGAAAACACTGAAGCTTTCTTT
abundance: NA; d_gene: NA; v_gene: TRBV2; j_gene: TRBJ2-7; CDR3aa: CASSGDTSYEQYF; CDR3nt: TGTGCCAGCAGTGGGGACACCTCCTACGAGCAGTACTTC
abundance: NA; d_gene: TRBD1; v_gene: TRBV5-6; j_gene: TRBJ1-2; CDR3aa: CASRTHDRGYGYTF; CDR3nt: TGTGCCAGCAGGACCCACGACAGGGGCTATGGCTACACCTTC